This is a list of T cell receptor beta chains from one sample in a study of blood T cell repertoires in COVID-19. Only in-frame clones appear in the TCRdb table, and some are missing; sequencing was by immunoSEQ multiplex PCR. Of almost 250,000 clones listed, 80% to 90% were seen once; the top ten hold 4.1%. Sequencing used PBMCs or T cells enriched from blood (not recorded which). The origin of the receptors is a woman younger than 45 who had recovered from COVID-19. Each CDR3 is given with its conserved first and last residue. A D gene is named only where the DNA matches it firmly. Expanded clones get a size class; other rows say once, few or many, or leave the size out.

cdr3_aa	cdr3_nt	d_call	v_call	j_call	clone_size
CASSPPGGRPRTF	TGTGCCAGCTCCCCGCCAGGGGGGCGGCCCAGGACCTTC	TRBD1	TRBV18	TRBJ1-2	once
CASSNTDTQYF	TGTGCCAGTAGCAACACAGATACGCAGTATTTT	.	TRBV19	TRBJ2-3	.
CASTAGSGIYGYTF	TGTGCCAGCACCGCAGGGTCCGGAATATATGGCTACACCTTC	.	TRBV25-1	TRBJ1-2	.
CASSPRGYEQYF	TGTGCCAGCAGCCCTAGGGGCTACGAGCAGTACTTC	.	TRBV28	TRBJ2-7	few
CASIIGADTQYF	TGTGCCAGCATAATAGGGGCAGATACGCAGTATTTT	.	TRBV7-9	TRBJ2-3	once
CASSPPRAGNPDTGELFF	TGTGCCAGCAGCCCCCCAAGGGCCGGGAACCCGGACACCGGGGAGCTGTTTTTT	.	TRBV7-9	TRBJ2-2	.
CASSPRETSGVDEQFF	TGCGCCAGCAGCCCCCGGGAGACTAGCGGGGTGGATGAGCAGTTCTTC	TRBD2	TRBV5-1	TRBJ2-1	.
CASSPTGLSSETQYF	TGCGCCAGCAGCCCAACGGGACTTTCGTCCGAGACCCAGTACTTC	.	TRBV5-1	TRBJ2-5	.
CSVAHRLNTEAFF	TGCAGCGTGGCCCACAGGCTTAACACTGAAGCTTTCTTT	.	TRBV29-1	TRBJ1-1	.
CASRQNTEAFF	TGTGCCAGCCGACAGAACACTGAAGCTTTCTTT	.	TRBV6-5	TRBJ1-1	.
CSASDPGGRMNTEAFF	TGCAGTGCTAGTGATCCAGGGGGCCGGATGAACACTGAAGCTTTCTTT	TRBD1	TRBV20-1	TRBJ1-1	.
CASGHGQNEQFF	TGTGCTTCTGGACACGGACAGAATGAGCAGTTCTTC	.	TRBV30	TRBJ2-1	.
CAISETGQGTDTQYF	TGTGCCATCAGTGAGACGGGACAGGGAACAGATACGCAGTATTTT	TRBD1	TRBV10-3	TRBJ2-3	.
CASSPKSSYNSPLHF	TGTGCCAGCAGCCCCAAGAGCTCCTATAATTCACCCCTCCACTTT	.	TRBV7-2	TRBJ1-6	.
CASSPGSNQPQHF	TGTGCCAGCAGTCCCGGGAGCAATCAGCCCCAGCATTTT	.	TRBV12-3/TRBV12-4	TRBJ1-5	.
CASSREGRGTEAFF	TGTGCCAGTAGTAGGGAGGGTAGAGGCACTGAAGCTTTCTTT	.	TRBV19	TRBJ1-1	.
CASSFRQGNSRGYTF	TGTGCCAGCAGTTTCAGACAGGGAAATTCGCGTGGCTACACCTTC	TRBD1	TRBV27	TRBJ1-2	.
CATEKGGGHCFF	TGTGCCACAGAGAAAGGCGGGGGTCATTGTTTCTTC	TRBD2	TRBV25-1	TRBJ2-7	.
CASSPTGDYGYTF	TGTGCCAGCAGTCCAACAGGGGACTATGGCTACACCTTC	TRBD1	TRBV12-3/TRBV12-4	TRBJ1-2	.
CAWSVSGYGYTF	TGTGCCTGGAGTGTCAGCGGGTATGGCTACACCTTC	.	TRBV30	TRBJ1-2	.
CASSGSTDTQYF	TGTGCCAGCAGCGGGAGTACAGATACGCAGTATTTT	.	TRBV6-2/TRBV6-3	TRBJ2-3	.
CASSLAEVGWETQYF	TGTGCCAGCAGCTTAGCGGAGGTCGGGTGGGAGACCCAGTACTTC	.	TRBV7-9	TRBJ2-5	.
CASSTQGGPNEQFF	TGTGCCAGCAGTACTCAGGGGGGTCCCAATGAGCAGTTCTTC	.	TRBV28	TRBJ2-1	once
CASSKRTGIGTGANVLTF	TGTGCCAGCAGCAAACGGACAGGGATAGGTACTGGGGCCAACGTCCTGACTTTC	TRBD1	TRBV5-8	TRBJ2-6	.
CASSSTSGSSEQFF	TGCGCCAGCAGCTCGACTAGCGGGAGTAGTGAGCAGTTCTTC	TRBD2	TRBV5-1	TRBJ2-1	.
CAISVRAGQRYSYEQYF	TGTGCCATCAGTGTAAGGGCGGGCCAAAGGTACTCCTACGAGCAGTACTTC	.	TRBV10-3	TRBJ2-7	.
CATSDPLHDSCPLGYSGNTIYF	TGTGCCACCAGTGATCCTCTCCATGACAGCTGTCCCCTTGGGTACTCTGGAAACACCATATATTTT	.	TRBV24-1	TRBJ1-3	once
CSASGTGGEKLFF	TGCAGTGCTAGTGGGACAGGGGGGGAAAAACTGTTTTTT	TRBD1	TRBV20-1	TRBJ1-4	.
CASNKGQGLSEQYF	TGTGCCAGCAACAAGGGACAGGGGCTAAGCGAGCAGTACTTC	TRBD1	TRBV9	TRBJ2-7	.
CASSLLANNYEQYF	TGTGCCAGTAGCCTACTAGCGAATAACTACGAGCAGTACTTC	TRBD2	TRBV19	TRBJ2-7	.
CASRNTGTVHDRSYNEQFF	TGTGCCAGCAGGAACACCGGGACAGTCCACGATAGGTCCTACAATGAGCAGTTCTTC	TRBD1	TRBV9	TRBJ2-1	.